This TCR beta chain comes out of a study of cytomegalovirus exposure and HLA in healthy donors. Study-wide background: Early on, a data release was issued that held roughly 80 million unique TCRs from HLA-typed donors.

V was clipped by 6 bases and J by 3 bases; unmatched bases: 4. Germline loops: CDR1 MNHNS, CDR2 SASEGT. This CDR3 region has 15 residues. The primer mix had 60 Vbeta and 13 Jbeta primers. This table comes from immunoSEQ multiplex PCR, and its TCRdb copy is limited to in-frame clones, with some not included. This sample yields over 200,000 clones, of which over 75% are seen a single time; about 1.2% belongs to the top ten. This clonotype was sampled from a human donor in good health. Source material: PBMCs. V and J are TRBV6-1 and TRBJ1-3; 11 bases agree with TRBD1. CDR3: CASSPGQGGGNTIYF. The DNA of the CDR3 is TGTGCCAGCAGCCCGGGACAGGGGGGTGGAAACACCATATATTTT.